This T cell receptor beta chain was recorded in a study of T cell changes during pregnancy in multiple sclerosis. Produced via immunoSEQ multiplex PCR; TCRdb's table is partial and in-frame only. Among roughly 25,000 clones, approximately 90% were seen once, and the ten largest hold 0.74%. This CDR3 region has 12 residues. Germline CDR1 and CDR2: SQVTM and ANQGSEA. V lost 6 bases, J lost 6 bases, and 6 bases stayed unmatched. The source is a female donor in good health, enrolled as a control in a pregnancy study. The sequencing used CD4+ T cells from peripheral blood mononuclear cells, collected in the first trimester of pregnancy. The rearrangement uses TRBV29-1 and TRBJ1-1; 8 bases match TRBD1. This CDR3 reads CSVIQGGAEAFF. DNA of the CDR3: TGCAGCGTAATACAGGGGGGGGCTGAAGCTTTCTTT.